These T cell receptor beta chains were read from a single sample in a study of cytomegalovirus exposure and HLA in healthy donors. Method: immunoSEQ multiplex PCR; TCRdb's copy keeps in-frame clones and lacks some. The sample consists of roughly 190,000 clones, around 87% of them appearing once. Source material: PBMCs. These receptors all stem from a woman aged 18-30 years in good health and CMV-seronegative. Both conserved end residues are part of each CDR3. Fields, in order: CDR3 length, D gene, V gene, clone size, J gene, CDR3 protein, CDR3 DNA. D genes are given only for firm matches. Clone size is shown for a subset of rows, as once, few, many or a class of expanded clone.

16	TRBD2	TRBV2	once	TRBJ2-1	CASSPEAGSSYNEQFF	TGTGCCAGCAGCCCCGAAGCGGGGAGCTCCTACAATGAGCAGTTCTTC
16	NA	TRBV6-5	NA	TRBJ2-7	CASSYSPGSSSYEQYF	TGTGCCAGCAGTTACAGCCCCGGGTCTTCCTCCTACGAGCAGTACTTC
15	TRBD1	TRBV19	NA	TRBJ2-1	CASSADRGSYNEQFF	TGTGCCAGTAGTGCCGACAGGGGGTCCTACAATGAGCAGTTCTTC
14	TRBD1	TRBV6-6	once	TRBJ1-2	CASSTGQAYYGYTF	TGTGCCAGCAGTACTGGACAGGCCTACTATGGCTACACCTTC
13	TRBD1	TRBV11-2	NA	TRBJ1-5	CASSGGWNQPQHF	TGTGCCAGTTCAGGGGGGTGGAATCAGCCCCAGCATTTT
11	TRBD1	TRBV30	NA	TRBJ1-2	CAWSLGTGKTF	TGTGCCTGGAGTCTTGGGACAGGGAAAACCTTC
13	NA	TRBV30	NA	TRBJ1-2	CAWTPGSGKGYTF	TGTGCCTGGACGCCCGGGAGCGGGAAAGGCTACACCTTC
19	TRBD2	TRBV18	once	TRBJ2-1	CASSPSTSGRASSYNEQFF	TGTGCCAGCTCACCCTCCACTAGCGGGAGGGCGAGCTCCTACAATGAGCAGTTCTTC
14	TRBD1	TRBV5-1	once	TRBJ1-2	CASSTSGQNYGYTF	TGCGCCAGCTCTACCTCGGGACAGAACTATGGCTACACCTTC
15	TRBD1	TRBV4-3	NA	TRBJ1-4	CASSQGWGTGRELFF	TGCGCCAGCAGCCAAGGCTGGGGGACAGGGAGGGAACTGTTTTTT
18	TRBD2	TRBV5-4	NA	TRBJ2-3	CASSLARLAGAGVDTQYF	TGTGCCAGCAGCTTGGCCCGCCTAGCGGGGGCCGGGGTAGATACGCAGTATTTT
16	NA	TRBV11-2	NA	TRBJ1-1	CASSLIPGRGGTEAFF	TGTGCCAGCAGCTTAATCCCGGGGCGGGGGGGCACTGAAGCTTTCTTT
14	NA	TRBV5-1	NA	TRBJ2-7	CASSSGHEPYEQYF	TGCGCCAGCAGCTCGGGACATGAGCCTTACGAGCAGTACTTC
17	NA	TRBV2	NA	TRBJ1-6	CASKGTTISSYNSPLHF	TGTGCCAGCAAGGGGACAACTATAAGCTCCTATAATTCACCCCTCCACTTT
14	TRBD1	TRBV7-2	NA	TRBJ1-2	CASSSDRGLYGYTF	TGTGCCAGCAGCTCCGACAGGGGGCTCTATGGCTACACCTTC
17	NA	TRBV30	NA	TRBJ2-7	CAWSEVSGHLVNYEQYF	TGTGCCTGGAGTGAGGTTTCAGGGCATTTGGTTAACTACGAGCAGTACTTC
15	NA	TRBV5-1	NA	TRBJ1-4	CASRLQGTTNEKLFF	TGCGCCAGCAGACTTCAGGGGACAACTAATGAAAAACTGTTTTTT
12	NA	TRBV28	NA	TRBJ1-1	CASRWAYTEAFF	TGTGCCAGCAGGTGGGCCTACACTGAAGCTTTCTTT
15	NA	TRBV9	NA	TRBJ1-4	CASSANVAANEKLFF	TGTGCCAGCAGCGCCAATGTAGCGGCTAATGAAAAACTGTTTTTT
12	NA	TRBV28	NA	TRBJ2-3	CASSSPGATQYF	TGTGCCAGCAGTTCCCCGGGAGCTACGCAGTATTTT
15	NA	TRBV13	NA	TRBJ1-3	CASSSQTDSGNTIYF	TGTGCCAGCAGCTCCCAGACAGACTCTGGAAACACCATATATTTT
15	TRBD1	TRBV7-2	NA	TRBJ1-2	CASSARDSPNYGYTF	TGTGCCAGCAGCGCCCGGGACAGCCCTAACTATGGCTACACCTTC
15	NA	TRBV14	NA	TRBJ1-1	CASSQEQVLNTEAFF	TGTGCCAGCAGCCAAGAACAGGTATTGAACACTGAAGCTTTCTTT
14	NA	TRBV11-3	once	TRBJ2-7	CASSPSGLTYEQYF	TGTGCCAGCAGCCCCTCGGGACTTACCTACGAGCAGTACTTC
13	NA	TRBV5-4	once	TRBJ1-1	CASSLSHNTEAFF	TGTGCCAGCAGCCTCAGTCATAACACTGAAGCTTTCTTT
17	TRBD2	TRBV11-2	NA	TRBJ2-2	CASSPPPGLAKTGELFF	TGTGCCAGCAGCCCACCTCCGGGACTAGCTAAAACCGGGGAGCTGTTTTTT
16	NA	TRBV7-9	NA	TRBJ2-1	CASSFGALSSYNEQFF	TGTGCCAGCAGCTTTGGAGCGCTAAGCTCCTACAATGAGCAGTTCTTC
16	NA	TRBV28	NA	TRBJ1-3	CASTEGWGGTGNTIYF	TGTGCCAGCACTGAGGGGTGGGGGGGCACTGGAAACACCATATATTTT
15	TRBD2	TRBV2	NA	TRBJ2-5	CASRRDTSGVETQYF	TGTGCCAGCAGGAGGGATACTAGCGGGGTGGAGACCCAGTACTTC
15	TRBD2	TRBV5-1	NA	TRBJ2-1	CASSLVAGAHNEQFF	TGCGCCAGCAGCTTGGTAGCGGGGGCCCACAATGAGCAGTTCTTC
14	NA	TRBV28	NA	TRBJ1-2	CASRPLSTNYGYTF	TGTGCCAGCAGACCATTAAGCACCAACTATGGCTACACCTTC
16	NA	TRBV7-9	NA	TRBJ1-2	CASRRTGTPKRPSYTF	TGTGCCAGCAGACGTACCGGGACTCCAAAACGCCCGAGCTACACCTTC
15	NA	TRBV5-8	NA	TRBJ2-7	CASSLASGPTYEQYF	TGTGCCAGCAGCTTGGCCTCAGGGCCCACCTACGAGCAGTACTTC
13	NA	TRBV14	NA	TRBJ1-1	CASSIYLNTEAFF	TGTGCCAGCAGCATCTACTTGAACACTGAAGCTTTCTTT
15	TRBD1	TRBV19	NA	TRBJ2-7	CASSPGTGSSYEQYF	TGTGCCAGTAGTCCTGGGACAGGATCTTCCTACGAGCAGTACTTC
13	NA	TRBV18	NA	TRBJ1-5	CASSPPYEGPQHF	TGTGCCAGCTCACCACCATACGAGGGGCCCCAGCATTTT
17	TRBD1	TRBV4-3	NA	TRBJ2-3	CASSQKQGQGITDTQYF	TGCGCCAGCAGCCAAAAACAGGGACAGGGGATCACAGATACGCAGTATTTT
14	NA	TRBV4-3	NA	TRBJ2-4	CASSQETGIHIQYF	TGCGCCAGCAGCCAAGAAACAGGGATACACATTCAGTACTTC
15	TRBD2	TRBV7-2	NA	TRBJ2-3	CASSLVAGATDTQYF	TGTGCCAGCAGCTTAGTAGCGGGGGCCACAGATACGCAGTATTTT
14	NA	TRBV28	NA	TRBJ1-6	CASSFRGINSPLHF	TGTGCCAGCAGTTTTCGGGGAATTAATTCACCCCTCCACTTT
14	NA	TRBV5-1	once	TRBJ1-2	CASSLEWTGYGYTF	TGCGCCAGCAGCTTGGAGTGGACTGGCTATGGCTACACCTTC
14	TRBD1	TRBV13	NA	TRBJ2-7	CASSTGQGTYEQYF	TGTGCCAGCAGCACCGGACAGGGAACCTACGAGCAGTACTTC
14	NA	TRBV27	NA	TRBJ2-3	CASSLGGYTDTQYF	TGTGCCAGCAGTTTAGGGGGGTACACAGATACGCAGTATTTT
15	TRBD1	TRBV7-6	few	TRBJ1-3	CASSSGDRPGNTIYF	TGTGCCAGCAGCTCCGGGGACAGGCCTGGAAACACCATATATTTT
17	NA	TRBV5-1	NA	TRBJ1-1	CASSFSPLLRVNTEAFF	TGCGCCAGCAGCTTTTCCCCCCTCCTCAGGGTGAACACTGAAGCTTTCTTT
13	NA	TRBV5-1	few	TRBJ2-1	CASSLTVYNEQFF	TGCGCCAGCAGCTTGACAGTCTACAATGAGCAGTTCTTC
14	NA	TRBV7-2	NA	TRBJ2-7	CASSLAQGLHEQYF	TGTGCCAGCAGCTTAGCACAGGGTCTCCACGAGCAGTACTTC
14	NA	TRBV7-3	NA	TRBJ2-1	CASSLSTSRNEQFF	TGTGCCAGCAGCTTAAGTACTAGCCGGAATGAGCAGTTCTTC
16	TRBD2	TRBV5-1	NA	TRBJ2-3	CASSSSSGPGTDTQYF	TGCGCCAGCAGCTCCAGTAGCGGGCCGGGCACAGATACGCAGTATTTT
14	TRBD1	TRBV6-5	few	TRBJ1-1	CASSGRDRGTEAFF	TGTGCCAGCAGCGGCCGGGACAGGGGTACTGAAGCTTTCTTT
15	TRBD2	TRBV7-9	NA	TRBJ2-1	CASSSGLEVSNEQFF	TGTGCCAGCAGCTCCGGACTAGAGGTTTCCAATGAGCAGTTCTTC
15	NA	TRBV6-6	NA	TRBJ1-5	CASRFQGSNNQPQHF	TGTGCCAGCAGATTTCAGGGGTCTAACAATCAGCCCCAGCATTTT
18	TRBD2	TRBV5-4	NA	TRBJ2-1	CASTSGLAGGGSYNEQFF	TGTGCCAGCACCTCGGGACTAGCGGGAGGAGGCTCCTACAATGAGCAGTTCTTC